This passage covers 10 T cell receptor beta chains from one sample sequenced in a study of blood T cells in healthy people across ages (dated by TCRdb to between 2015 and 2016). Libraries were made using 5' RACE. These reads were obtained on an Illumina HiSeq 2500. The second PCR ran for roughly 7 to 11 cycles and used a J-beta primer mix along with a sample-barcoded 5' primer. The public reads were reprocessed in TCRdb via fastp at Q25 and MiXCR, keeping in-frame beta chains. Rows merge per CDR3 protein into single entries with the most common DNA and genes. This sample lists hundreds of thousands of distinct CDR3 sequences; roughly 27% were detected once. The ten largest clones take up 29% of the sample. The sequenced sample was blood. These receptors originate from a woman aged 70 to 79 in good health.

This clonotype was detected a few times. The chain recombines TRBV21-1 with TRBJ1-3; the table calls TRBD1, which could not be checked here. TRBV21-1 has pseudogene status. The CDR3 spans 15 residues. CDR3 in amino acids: CASSNLLRGHDTIYF. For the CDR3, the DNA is TGTGCCAGCAGCAATCTCCTCCGTGGACACGACACCATATATTTT.

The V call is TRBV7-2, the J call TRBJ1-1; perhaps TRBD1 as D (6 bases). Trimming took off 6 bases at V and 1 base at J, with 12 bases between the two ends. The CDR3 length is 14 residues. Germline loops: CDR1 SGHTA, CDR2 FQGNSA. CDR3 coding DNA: TGTGCCAGCAGAAGGGACATAACGAACACTGAAGCTTTCTTT. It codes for CASRRDITNTEAFF.

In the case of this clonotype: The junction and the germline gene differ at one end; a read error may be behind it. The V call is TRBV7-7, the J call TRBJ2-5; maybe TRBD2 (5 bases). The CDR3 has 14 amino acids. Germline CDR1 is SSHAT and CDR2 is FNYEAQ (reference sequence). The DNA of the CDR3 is TGTGCTAGCAGCCAAAGCTCACGGGGTGAGACCCAGTACTTC. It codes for CASSQSSRGETQYF.

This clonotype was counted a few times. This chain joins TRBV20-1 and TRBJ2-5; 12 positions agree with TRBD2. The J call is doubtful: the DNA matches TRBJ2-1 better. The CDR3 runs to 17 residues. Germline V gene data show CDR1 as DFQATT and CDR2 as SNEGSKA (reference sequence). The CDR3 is CSARGAQTSGSFHEQFF. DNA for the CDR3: TGCAGTGCTAGAGGGGCCCAGACTAGCGGGAGTTTTCATGAGCAGTTCTTC.

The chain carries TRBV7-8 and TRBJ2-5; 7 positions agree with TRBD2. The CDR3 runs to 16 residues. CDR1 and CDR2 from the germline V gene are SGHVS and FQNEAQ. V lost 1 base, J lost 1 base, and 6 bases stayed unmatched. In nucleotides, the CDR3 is TGTGCCAGCAGCTTAGGCTCACTAGCGTTCCAAGAGACCCAGTACTTC. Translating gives CASSLGSLAFQETQYF.

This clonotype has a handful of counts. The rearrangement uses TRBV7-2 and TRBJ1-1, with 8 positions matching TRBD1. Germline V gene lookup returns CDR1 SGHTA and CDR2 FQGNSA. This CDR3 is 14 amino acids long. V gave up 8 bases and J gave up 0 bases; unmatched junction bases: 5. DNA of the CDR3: TGTGCCAGCCGGACAGGGAATATGAACACTGAAGCTTTCTTT. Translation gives CASRTGNMNTEAFF.

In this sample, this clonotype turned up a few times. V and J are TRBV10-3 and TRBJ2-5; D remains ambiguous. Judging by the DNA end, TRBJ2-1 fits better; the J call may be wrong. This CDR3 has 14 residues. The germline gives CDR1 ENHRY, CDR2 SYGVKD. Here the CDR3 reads CAISGPNLAGEQFF. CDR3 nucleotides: TGTGCCATCAGTGGGCCGAACTTAGCTGGTGAGCAGTTCTTC.

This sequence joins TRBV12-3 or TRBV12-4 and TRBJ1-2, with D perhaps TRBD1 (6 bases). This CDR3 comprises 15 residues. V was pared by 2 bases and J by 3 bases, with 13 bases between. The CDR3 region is CASSLRDTGYYGYTF. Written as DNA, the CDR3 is TGTGCCAGCAGTTTACGGGACACTGGGTACTATGGCTACACCTTC.

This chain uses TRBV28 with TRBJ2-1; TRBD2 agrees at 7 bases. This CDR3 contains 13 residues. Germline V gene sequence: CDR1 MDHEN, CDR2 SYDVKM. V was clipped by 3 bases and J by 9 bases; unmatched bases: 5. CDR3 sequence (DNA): TGTGCCAGCAGTTTCTCGGCGGGAGTTGAGCAGTTCTTC. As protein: CASSFSAGVEQFF.

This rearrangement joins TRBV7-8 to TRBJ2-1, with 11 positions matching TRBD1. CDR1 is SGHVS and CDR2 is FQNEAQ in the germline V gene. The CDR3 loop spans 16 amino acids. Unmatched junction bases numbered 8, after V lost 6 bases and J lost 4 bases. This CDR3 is CASRPSGTGGYNEQFF. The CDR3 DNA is TGTGCCAGCAGACCCTCCGGGACAGGGGGGTACAATGAGCAGTTCTTC.